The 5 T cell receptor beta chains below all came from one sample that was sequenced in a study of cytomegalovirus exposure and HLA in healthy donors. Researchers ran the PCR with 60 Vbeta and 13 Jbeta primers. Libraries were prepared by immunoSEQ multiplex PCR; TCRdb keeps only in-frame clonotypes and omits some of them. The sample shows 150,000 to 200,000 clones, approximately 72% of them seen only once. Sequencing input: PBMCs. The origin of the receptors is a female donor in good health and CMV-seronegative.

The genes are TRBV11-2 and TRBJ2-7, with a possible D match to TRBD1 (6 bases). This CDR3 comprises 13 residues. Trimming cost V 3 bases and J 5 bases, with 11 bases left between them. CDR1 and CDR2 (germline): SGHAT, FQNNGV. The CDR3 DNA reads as TGTGCCAGCAGCTTGTACAGGGACCACGAGCAGTACTTC. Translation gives CASSLYRDHEQYF.

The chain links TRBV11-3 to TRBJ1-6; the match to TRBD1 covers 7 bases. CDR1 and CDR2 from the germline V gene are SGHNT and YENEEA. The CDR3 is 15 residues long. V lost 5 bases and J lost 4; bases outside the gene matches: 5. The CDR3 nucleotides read TGTGCCAGCAGCACCTCGGACAGGTATAATTCACCCCTCCACTTT. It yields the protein CASSTSDRYNSPLHF.

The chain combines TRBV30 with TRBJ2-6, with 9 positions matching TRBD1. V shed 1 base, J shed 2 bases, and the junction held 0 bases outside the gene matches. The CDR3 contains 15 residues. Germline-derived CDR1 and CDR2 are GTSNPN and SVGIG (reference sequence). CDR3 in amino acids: CAWSGDRAGANVLTF. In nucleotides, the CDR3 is TGTGCCTGGAGTGGGGACAGGGCTGGGGCCAACGTCCTGACTTTC.

The CDR3 DNA is TGTGCCAGCAGTCCCTCGACCGGAGCGTCGGGGTTCTTC. This encodes CASSPSTGASGFF. The chain has TRBV6-5 and TRBJ2-1; no clear D gene. V lost 5 bases, J lost 15 bases, and 20 bases lay in between. The length of the CDR3 is 13 residues. CDR1 and CDR2 from the germline V gene are MNHEY and SVGAGI.

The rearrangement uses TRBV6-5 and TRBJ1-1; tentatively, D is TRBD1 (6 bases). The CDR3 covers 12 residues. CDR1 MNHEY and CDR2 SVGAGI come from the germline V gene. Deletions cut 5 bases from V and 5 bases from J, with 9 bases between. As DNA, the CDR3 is TGTGCCAGCAGTACAGGGAGTACTGAAGCTTTCTTT. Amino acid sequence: CASSTGSTEAFF.